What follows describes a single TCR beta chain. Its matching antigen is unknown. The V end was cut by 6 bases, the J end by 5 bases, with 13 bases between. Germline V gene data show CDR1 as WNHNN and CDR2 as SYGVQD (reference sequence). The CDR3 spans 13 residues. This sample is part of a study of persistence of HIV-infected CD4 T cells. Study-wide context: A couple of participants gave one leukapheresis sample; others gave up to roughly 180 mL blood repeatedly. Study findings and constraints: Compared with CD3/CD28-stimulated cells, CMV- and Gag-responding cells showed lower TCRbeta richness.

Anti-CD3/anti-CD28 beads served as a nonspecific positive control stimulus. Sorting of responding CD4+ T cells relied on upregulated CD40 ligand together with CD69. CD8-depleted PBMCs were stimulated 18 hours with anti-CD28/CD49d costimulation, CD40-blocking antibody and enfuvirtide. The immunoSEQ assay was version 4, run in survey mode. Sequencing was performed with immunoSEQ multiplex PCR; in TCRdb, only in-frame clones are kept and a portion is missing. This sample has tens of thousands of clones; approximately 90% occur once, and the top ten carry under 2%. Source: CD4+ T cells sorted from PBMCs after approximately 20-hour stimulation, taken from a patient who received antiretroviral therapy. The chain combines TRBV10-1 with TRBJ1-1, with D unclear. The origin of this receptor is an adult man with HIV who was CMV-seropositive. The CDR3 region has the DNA TGCGCCAGCAGGGATGGGGTTTCGACTGAAGCTTTCTTT. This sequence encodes CASRDGVSTEAFF.